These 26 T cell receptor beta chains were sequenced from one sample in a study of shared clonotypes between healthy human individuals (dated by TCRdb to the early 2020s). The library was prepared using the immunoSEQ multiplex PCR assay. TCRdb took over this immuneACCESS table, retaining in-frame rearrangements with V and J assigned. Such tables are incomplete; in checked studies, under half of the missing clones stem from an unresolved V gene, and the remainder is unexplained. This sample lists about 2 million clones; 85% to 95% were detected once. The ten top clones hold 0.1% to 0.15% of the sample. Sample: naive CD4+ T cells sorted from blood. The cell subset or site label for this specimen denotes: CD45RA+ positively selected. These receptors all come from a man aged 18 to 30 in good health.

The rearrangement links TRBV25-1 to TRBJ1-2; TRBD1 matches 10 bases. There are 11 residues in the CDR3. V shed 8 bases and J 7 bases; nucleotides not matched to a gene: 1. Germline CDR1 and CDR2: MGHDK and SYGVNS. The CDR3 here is CASGTGAGYTF. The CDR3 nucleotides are TGTGCCAGCGGGACAGGGGCTGGCTACACCTTC.

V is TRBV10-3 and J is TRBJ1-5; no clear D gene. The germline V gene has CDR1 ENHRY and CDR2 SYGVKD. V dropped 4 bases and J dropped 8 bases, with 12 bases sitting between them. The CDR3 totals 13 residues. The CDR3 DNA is TGTGCCATCAGTGTTAGGATTAGCGAGCCCCAGCATTTT. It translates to CAISVRISEPQHF.

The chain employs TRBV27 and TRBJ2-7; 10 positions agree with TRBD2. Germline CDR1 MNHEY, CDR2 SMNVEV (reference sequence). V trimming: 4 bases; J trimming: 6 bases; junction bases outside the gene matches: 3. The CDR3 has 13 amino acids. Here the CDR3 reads CASSSGLAIEQYF. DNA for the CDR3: TGTGCCAGCAGTTCGGGACTAGCGATCGAGCAGTACTTC.

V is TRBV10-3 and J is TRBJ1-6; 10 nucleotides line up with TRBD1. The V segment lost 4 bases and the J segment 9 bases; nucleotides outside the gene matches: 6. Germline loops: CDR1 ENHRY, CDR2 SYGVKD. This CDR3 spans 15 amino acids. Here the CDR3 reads CAISAPGTGVSPLHF. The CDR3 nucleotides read TGTGCCATCAGTGCGCCCGGGACAGGGGTTTCACCCCTCCACTTT.

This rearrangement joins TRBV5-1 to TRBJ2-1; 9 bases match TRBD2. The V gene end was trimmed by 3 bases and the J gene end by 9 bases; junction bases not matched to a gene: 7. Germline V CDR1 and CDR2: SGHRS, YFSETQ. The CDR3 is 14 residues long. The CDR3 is CASSSSSGNIEQFF. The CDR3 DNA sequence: TGCGCCAGCAGCTCTTCTAGCGGGAATATTGAGCAGTTCTTC.

DNA for the CDR3: TGTGCCAGCAGCCAGGAGGACAGGGATAGGTACGAGCAGTACTTC. It codes for CASSQEDRDRYEQYF. This chain joins TRBV14 and TRBJ2-7; 8 bases are a match to TRBD1. Germline V gives CDR1 SGHDN, CDR2 FVKESK. The ends lost 3 bases at V and 4 bases at J; junction bases unmatched: 8. The CDR3 covers 15 residues.

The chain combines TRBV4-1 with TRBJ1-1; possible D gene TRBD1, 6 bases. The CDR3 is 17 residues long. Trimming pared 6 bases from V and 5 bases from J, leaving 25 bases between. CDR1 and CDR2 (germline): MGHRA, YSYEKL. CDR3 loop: CASRHPGFEGGRTEAFF. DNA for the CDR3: TGCGCCAGCAGACACCCCGGGTTCGAGGGGGGACGGACTGAAGCTTTCTTT.

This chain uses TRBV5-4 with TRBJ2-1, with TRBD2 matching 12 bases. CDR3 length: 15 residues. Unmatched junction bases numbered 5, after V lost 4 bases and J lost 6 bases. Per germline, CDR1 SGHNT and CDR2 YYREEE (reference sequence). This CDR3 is CASSPTSGSFNEQFF. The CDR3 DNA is TGTGCCAGCAGCCCGACTAGCGGGAGTTTCAATGAGCAGTTCTTC.

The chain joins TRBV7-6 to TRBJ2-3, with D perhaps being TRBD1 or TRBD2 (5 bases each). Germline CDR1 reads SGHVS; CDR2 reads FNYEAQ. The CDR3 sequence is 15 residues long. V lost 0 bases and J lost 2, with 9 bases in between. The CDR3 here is CASSLAGALTDTQYF. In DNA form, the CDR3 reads TGTGCCAGCAGCTTAGCCGGGGCTCTCACAGATACGCAGTATTTT.

The CDR3 DNA sequence: TGTGCCAGCAGGGGGACAGGGTTAGGGGATACGCAGTATTTT. Amino acid sequence: CASRGTGLGDTQYF. The chain recombines TRBV9 with TRBJ2-3, with TRBD1 identical over 9 bases. After removal of 5 bases from V and 6 bases from J, the junction contained 7 bases not matched to a gene. In germline, CDR1 is SGDLS, CDR2 YYNGEE. CDR3 length equals 14 residues.

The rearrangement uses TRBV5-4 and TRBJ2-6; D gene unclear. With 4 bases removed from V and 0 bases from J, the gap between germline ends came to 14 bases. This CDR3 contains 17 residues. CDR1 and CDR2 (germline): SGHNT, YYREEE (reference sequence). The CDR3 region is CASSELGRISGANVLTF. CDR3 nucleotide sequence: TGTGCCAGCAGCGAACTCGGACGGATCTCTGGGGCCAACGTCCTGACTTTC.

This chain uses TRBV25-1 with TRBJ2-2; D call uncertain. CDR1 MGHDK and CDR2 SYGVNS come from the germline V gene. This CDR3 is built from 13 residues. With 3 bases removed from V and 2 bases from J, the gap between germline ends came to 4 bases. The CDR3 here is CASSDKNTGELFF. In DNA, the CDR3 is TGTGCCAGCAGTGATAAAAACACCGGGGAGCTGTTTTTT. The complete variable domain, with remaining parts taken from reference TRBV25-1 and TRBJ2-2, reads EADIYQTPRYLVIGTGKKITLECSQTMGHDKMYWYQQDPGMELHLIHYSYGVNSTEKGDLSSESTVSRIRTEHFPLTLESARPSHTSQYLCASSDKNTGELFFGEGSRLTVL.

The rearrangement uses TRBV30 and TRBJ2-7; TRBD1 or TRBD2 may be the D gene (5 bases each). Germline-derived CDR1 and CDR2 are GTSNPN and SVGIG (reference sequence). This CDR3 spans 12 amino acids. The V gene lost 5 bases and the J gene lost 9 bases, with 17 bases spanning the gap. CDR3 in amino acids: CAWGGQDTRQYF. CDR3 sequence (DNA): TGTGCCTGGGGAGGTCAGGACACCCGGCAGTACTTC.

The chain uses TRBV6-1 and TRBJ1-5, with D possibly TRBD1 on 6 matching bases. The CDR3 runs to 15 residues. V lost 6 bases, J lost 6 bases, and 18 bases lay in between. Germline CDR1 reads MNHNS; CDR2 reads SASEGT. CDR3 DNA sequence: TGTGCCAGCAGCGTGTTACAGGGAGGGACTCAGCCCCAGCATTTT. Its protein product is CASSVLQGGTQPQHF.

CDR3 DNA: TGTGCCAGCAGCTTAGCACCCCTACTCAACTATGGCTACACCTTC. It encodes CASSLAPLLNYGYTF. This chain uses TRBV7-2 with TRBJ1-2; D unresolved. The V gene's germline CDR1 is SGHTA and CDR2 FQGNSA. V was clipped by 0 bases and J by 2 bases, with 10 bases between them. The CDR3 has 15 amino acids.

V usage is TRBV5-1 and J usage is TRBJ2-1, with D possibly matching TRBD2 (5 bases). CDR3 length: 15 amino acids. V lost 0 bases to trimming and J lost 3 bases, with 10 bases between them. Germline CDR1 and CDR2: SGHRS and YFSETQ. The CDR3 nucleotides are TGCGCCAGCAGCTTGGGAGCCGGGGTCTACAATGAGCAGTTCTTC. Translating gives CASSLGAGVYNEQFF.

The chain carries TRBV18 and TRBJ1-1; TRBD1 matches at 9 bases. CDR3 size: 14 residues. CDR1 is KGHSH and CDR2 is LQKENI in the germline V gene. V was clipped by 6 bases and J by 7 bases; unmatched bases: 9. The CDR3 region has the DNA TGTGCCAGCTCTCTGGGACAGGGCGCATTTGAAGCTTTCTTT. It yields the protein CASSLGQGAFEAFF.

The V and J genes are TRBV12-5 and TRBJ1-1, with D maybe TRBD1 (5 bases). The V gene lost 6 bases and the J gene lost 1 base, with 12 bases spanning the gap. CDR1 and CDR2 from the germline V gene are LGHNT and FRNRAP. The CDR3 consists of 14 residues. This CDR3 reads CASGHHTGNTEAFF. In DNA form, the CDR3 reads TGTGCTAGTGGGCACCACACAGGGAACACTGAAGCTTTCTTT.

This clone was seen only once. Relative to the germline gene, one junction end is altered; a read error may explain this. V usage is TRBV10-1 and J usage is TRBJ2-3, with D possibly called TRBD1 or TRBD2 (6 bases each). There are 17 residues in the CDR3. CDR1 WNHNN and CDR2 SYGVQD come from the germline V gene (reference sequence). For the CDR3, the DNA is TGCGCCGGCAGTGAGTCTGGGGGGCGCGTTGGGACAGATACGCAGTATTTT. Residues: CAGSESGGRVGTDTQYF.

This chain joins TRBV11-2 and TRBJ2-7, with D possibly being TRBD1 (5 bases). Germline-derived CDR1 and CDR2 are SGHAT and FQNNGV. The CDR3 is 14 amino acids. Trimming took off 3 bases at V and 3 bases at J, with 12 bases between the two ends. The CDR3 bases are TGTGCCAGCAGCTTCACAGACAGTGACTACGAGCAGTACTTC. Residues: CASSFTDSDYEQYF. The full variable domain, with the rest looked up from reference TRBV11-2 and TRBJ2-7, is EAGVAQSPRYKIIEKRQSVAFWCNPISGHATLYWYQQILGQGPKLLIQFQNNGVVDDSQLPKDRFSAERLKGVDSTLKIQPAKLEDSAVYLCASSFTDSDYEQYFGPGTRLTVT.

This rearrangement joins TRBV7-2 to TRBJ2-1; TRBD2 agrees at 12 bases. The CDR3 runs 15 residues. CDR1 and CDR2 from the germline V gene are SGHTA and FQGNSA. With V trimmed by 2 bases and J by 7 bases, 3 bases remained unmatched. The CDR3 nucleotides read TGTGCCAGCAGCTTAATTACTAGCGGGAGGAATGAGCAGTTCTTC. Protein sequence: CASSLITSGRNEQFF.

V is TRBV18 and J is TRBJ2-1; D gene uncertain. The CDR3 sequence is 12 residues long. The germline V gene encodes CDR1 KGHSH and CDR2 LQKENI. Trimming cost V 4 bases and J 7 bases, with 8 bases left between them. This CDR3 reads CASSLPGNEQFF. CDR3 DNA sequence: TGTGCCAGCTCACTACCCGGGAATGAGCAGTTCTTC.

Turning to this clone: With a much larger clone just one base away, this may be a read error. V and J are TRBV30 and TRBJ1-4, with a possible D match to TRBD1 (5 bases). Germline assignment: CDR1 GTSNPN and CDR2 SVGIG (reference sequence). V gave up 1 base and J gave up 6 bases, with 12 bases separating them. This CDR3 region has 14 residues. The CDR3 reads CAWSGGGEDEKLFF. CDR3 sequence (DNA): TGTGCCTGGAGTGGGGGGGGAGAAGATGAAAAACTGTTTTTT.

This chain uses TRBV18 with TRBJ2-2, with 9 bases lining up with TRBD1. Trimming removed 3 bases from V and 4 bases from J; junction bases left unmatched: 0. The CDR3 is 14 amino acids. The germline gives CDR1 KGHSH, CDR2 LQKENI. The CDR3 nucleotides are TGTGCCAGCTCACCGGACAGGGGCACCGGGGAGCTGTTTTTT. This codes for CASSPDRGTGELFF.

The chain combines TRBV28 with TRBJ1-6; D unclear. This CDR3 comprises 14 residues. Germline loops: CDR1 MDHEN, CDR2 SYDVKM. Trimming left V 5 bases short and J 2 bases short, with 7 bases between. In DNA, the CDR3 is TGTGCCAGCAGTATTAGCACCTATAATTCACCCCTCCACTTT. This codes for CASSISTYNSPLHF.

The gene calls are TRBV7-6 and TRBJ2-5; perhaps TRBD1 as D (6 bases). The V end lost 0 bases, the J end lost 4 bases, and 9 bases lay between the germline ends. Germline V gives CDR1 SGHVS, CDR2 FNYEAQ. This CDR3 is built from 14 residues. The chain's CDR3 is CASSLATGRETQYF. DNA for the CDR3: TGTGCCAGCAGCTTAGCGACAGGTAGAGAGACCCAGTACTTC.